These T cell receptor beta chains were read from a single sample in a study of blood T cell repertoires in COVID-19. TCRdb's copy holds only in-frame clones and misses some; the assay was immunoSEQ multiplex PCR. The sample includes tens of thousands of clones, around four fifths of them seen just once. Material: peripheral blood. These receptors originate from a man between 65 and 85 years old with acute or convalescent COVID-19. CDR3s include the opening cysteine and the closing phenylalanine or tryptophan. D genes are given only for firm matches. Not every row has a clone size; where given, it reads once, few, many or a size class.

TRBJ1-6,NA,TRBD1,TRBV18,TGTGCCAGCTCATCCGACAGGGCTCAGAATTCACCCCTCCACTTT,CASSSDRAQNSPLHF
TRBJ1-1,NA,NA,TRBV19,TGTGCCAGTAGCCGGGGAGCTTCTAGAGACACTGAAGCTTTCTTT,CASSRGASRDTEAFF
TRBJ2-7,NA,NA,TRBV12-3/TRBV12-4,TGTGCCAGCAGCCTCCTGTTTGCCTACGAGCAGTACTTC,CASSLLFAYEQYF
TRBJ2-1,NA,TRBD1,TRBV5-1,TGCGCCAGCAGCCTGGGGACAGGGACGGGTCCCACAAGGGAGCAGTTCTTC,CASSLGTGTGPTREQFF
TRBJ2-1,NA,NA,TRBV11-1,TGTGCCAGCAGCTTAAAGAGGGCGGGGAATCAGTTCTTC,CASSLKRAGNQFF
TRBJ2-7,NA,NA,TRBV10-3,TGTGCCATCGGGGATTTGGAGCGGAGCTCCTACGAGCAGTACTTC,CAIGDLERSSYEQYF
TRBJ2-7,NA,NA,TRBV21-1,TGTGCCAGCAGCAAGGACAGGGGGCCTCAGATCTACGAGCAGTACTTC,CASSKDRGPQIYEQYF
TRBJ1-6,NA,NA,TRBV6-1,TGTGCCAGCACCACAGGGAGGGTTCTCCACTTT,CASTTGRVLHF
TRBJ2-7,few,NA,TRBV5-4,TGTGCCAGCAGCTACCCCGGGAACTTAGCGTACGAGCAGTACTTC,CASSYPGNLAYEQYF
TRBJ1-3,NA,TRBD1,TRBV3-1/TRBV3-2,TGTGCCAGCAGCCGACAGGGGTTGCAAGGATACACCATATATTTT,CASSRQGLQGYTIYF
TRBJ2-3,NA,NA,TRBV2,TGTGCCAGCAGTGTTCAGGGTGATCGCACAGATACGCAGTATTTT,CASSVQGDRTDTQYF
TRBJ1-6,few,TRBD1,TRBV6-6,TGTGCCAGCAGTTCGGACAGGGGTTTTTCACCCCTCCACTTT,CASSSDRGFSPLHF
TRBJ2-5,NA,TRBD2,TRBV7-6,TGTGCCAGCAGCGCTAGCGGGGGCCAAGAGACCCAGTACTTC,CASSASGGQETQYF
TRBJ2-1,NA,TRBD2,TRBV10-1,TGCGCCAGCTCCTCTGGGTGGAGCGGGGCGGGATACAATGAGCAGTTCTTC,CASSSGWSGAGYNEQFF
TRBJ1-5,NA,TRBD1,TRBV6-6,TGTGCCAGCAGCAAAACAGGGGGCAATCAGCCCCAGCATTTT,CASSKTGGNQPQHF
TRBJ1-6,NA,NA,TRBV5-8,TGTGCCAGCAGCCCCGTCAGGGGTGCCAATTCACCCCTCCACTTT,CASSPVRGANSPLHF
TRBJ2-1,once,TRBD2,TRBV9,TGTGCCAGCAGCGTAGAGCTAGCGGGGGCGCAGGGTTACAATGAGCAGTTCTTC,CASSVELAGAQGYNEQFF
TRBJ2-1,NA,NA,TRBV14,TGTGCCAGCAGCCAAGACAGGGCGGCCAATGAGCAGTTCTTC,CASSQDRAANEQFF
TRBJ2-1,NA,TRBD2,TRBV7-8,TGTGCCAGCAGCTCTGAACTAGCGGGGGGCTCACGCCAGTTCTTC,CASSSELAGGSRQFF
TRBJ1-5,NA,TRBD1,TRBV19,TGTGCCAGTAGTATATATGGCAGGGGGCGGGTAGAGAAGCCCCAGCATTTT,CASSIYGRGRVEKPQHF
TRBJ2-1,once,TRBD1,TRBV5-1,TGCGCCAGCAGCTTGCTAGGGACAGGATCCAATGAGCAGTTCTTC,CASSLLGTGSNEQFF
TRBJ2-7,once,NA,TRBV29-1,TGCAGCGTTGGGTCAGGGTCCTACGAGCAGTACTTC,CSVGSGSYEQYF
TRBJ1-1,NA,TRBD1,TRBV19,TGTGCCAGTAGTATGAACAGGGGACGCGGCACTGAAGCTTTCTTT,CASSMNRGRGTEAFF
TRBJ2-7,NA,NA,TRBV15,TGTGCCACCAGCAGAGATGGGGCAGCCTACGAGCAGTACTTC,CATSRDGAAYEQYF
TRBJ2-4,NA,NA,TRBV6-1,TGTGCCAGCAGTGAAGCGGAGGCCAGATTTCAGTACTTC,CASSEAEARFQYF
TRBJ1-3,NA,NA,TRBV21-1,TGTGCCAGCAGCAAAGGAAAGACAGAGGGAAACACCATATATTTT,CASSKGKTEGNTIYF
TRBJ2-5,NA,NA,TRBV5-5,TGTGCCAGCAGCTCCGGGTTAGAGTGGGAGACCCAGTACTTC,CASSSGLEWETQYF
TRBJ2-3,NA,NA,TRBV11-2,TGTGCCAGCAGATCACCGGCAGATACGCAGTATTTT,CASRSPADTQYF
TRBJ1-2,NA,NA,TRBV5-1,TGCGCCAGCAGACTAGAGCCTCCTAACTATGGCTACACCTTC,CASRLEPPNYGYTF
TRBJ2-1,NA,TRBD2,TRBV7-9,TGTGCCAGCAGCTTAGTTCCAGCGGGGGGCCCTGAGCAGTTCTTC,CASSLVPAGGPEQFF
TRBJ1-2,NA,NA,TRBV2,TGTGCCAGCAGTGATTCTCAGGCGATGGGCTATGGCTACACCTTC,CASSDSQAMGYGYTF
TRBJ2-3,once,TRBD1,TRBV7-9,TGTGCCAGCAGCTTTGGACAGGGCACAGATACGCAGTATTTT,CASSFGQGTDTQYF
TRBJ2-1,once,TRBD2,TRBV19,TGTGCCAGTAGTCCCACTAGCGGGGGCGCTGAGCAGTTCTTC,CASSPTSGGAEQFF
TRBJ2-7,NA,TRBD1,TRBV3-1/TRBV3-2,TGTGCCAGCAGCCTCTCTCCCGGGACAGGCTACGAAGTGCAGTACTTC,CASSLSPGTGYEVQYF
TRBJ1-5,NA,NA,TRBV2,TGTGCCAGCACCCGGTACGGCAATCAGCCCCAGCATTTT,CASTRYGNQPQHF
TRBJ1-2,NA,TRBD1,TRBV3-1/TRBV3-2,TGTGCCAGCACTCCTTCAGGGGGGTCCAACTATGGCTACACCTTC,CASTPSGGSNYGYTF
TRBJ1-2,NA,TRBD1,TRBV6-5,TGTGCCAGCAGTTCAGGACAGGGTGGGCAAGGTTACACCTTC,CASSSGQGGQGYTF
TRBJ2-6,NA,NA,TRBV28,TGTGCCAGCAGTTTCTGGACTGGGGTTGGTGGGGCCAACGTCCTGACTTTC,CASSFWTGVGGANVLTF
TRBJ2-5,NA,TRBD2,TRBV3-1/TRBV3-2,TGTGCCAGCAGCCCCTCGACGGTAGCGGGGGGGCGGGGAGAGACCCAGTACTTC,CASSPSTVAGGRGETQYF
TRBJ1-3,NA,TRBD1,TRBV5-1,TGCGCCAGCAGCTTGACCGGGACAGCCTCTGGAAACACCATATATTTT,CASSLTGTASGNTIYF
TRBJ1-5,NA,NA,TRBV29-1,TGCAGCGTTCAAAGCCGAAGGACAGGCAATCAGCCCCAGCATTTT,CSVQSRRTGNQPQHF
TRBJ2-7,NA,NA,TRBV9,TGTGCCAGCAGCGTAGCTGACGAGCAGTACTTC,CASSVADEQYF
TRBJ1-1,NA,NA,TRBV5-1,TGCGCCAGCAGCCCGCAGGGGACCACTGAAGCTTTCTTT,CASSPQGTTEAFF
TRBJ2-5,once,TRBD1,TRBV18,TGTGCCAGCTCACTGGGACAGAGGACACAAGAGACCCAGTACTTC,CASSLGQRTQETQYF
TRBJ2-7,NA,TRBD1,TRBV5-1,TGCGCCAGCAGCTTGGAACGGACAGGGGGGACCTTACCTGTCTACGAGCAGTACTTC,CASSLERTGGTLPVYEQYF
TRBJ1-2,NA,NA,TRBV6-5,TGTGCCAGCAGTCGGACAGCGACCGCTAGCTACACCTTC,CASSRTATASYTF
TRBJ1-1,NA,TRBD1,TRBV30,TGTGCCTGGAGGCCCGGGACAGGGTTGAACACTGAAGCTTTCTTT,CAWRPGTGLNTEAFF
TRBJ2-1,NA,NA,TRBV19,TGTGCCAGTAGTAAAAGTCCTAGCTCCTTAGGCAATGAGCAGTTCTTC,CASSKSPSSLGNEQFF